This TCR beta chain was recorded in a study of CD8+CD57+ T cells in acquired aplastic anemia. The ends were cut back, 2 bases at V and 0 bases at J, with 12 bases in the middle. The CDR3 length is 16 residues. CDR1 and CDR2 (germline): SGHAT, FQDESV (reference sequence). Whole-study results and caveats: Patients showed no significant difference from controls in CD8+ Simpson's diversity.

The template used for profiling TCR beta VDJ and CDR3 was genomic DNA. TCRdb processed the reads anew with MiXCR; each CDR3 protein has one entry. The sample lists hundreds of thousands of distinct CDR3 sequences, approximately 32% occurring once. This clonotype was seen just once. Its antigen is not identified. Individuals selected for sequencing had exhibited CD8+CD57+ cell expansion on flow cytometry. None of the patients had been given any therapy when their blood was sampled. Sequenced: sorted CD4+, CD8+, or CD8+CD57+ T cells (not recorded which) from PBMCs. This sequence joins TRBV11-1 and TRBJ2-3; D gene unclear. The sequence derives from a human donor with aplastic anemia. The CDR3 DNA follows: TGTGCCAGCAGCTTACAGCCGCCCCCGAGCACAGATACGCAGTATTTT. This codes for CASSLQPPPSTDTQYF.